This TCR beta chain emerged from a study of graft-versus-host responses after intestinal transplantation. Method: immunoSEQ multiplex PCR; TCRdb's copy keeps in-frame clones and lacks some. This repertoire shows more than 65,000 clones, around 90% found once; its top ten account for roughly 0.31%. The CDR3 is 15 amino acids. Germline V gives CDR1 MNHNS, CDR2 SASEGT. V lost 3 bases to trimming and J lost 4 bases; unmatched junction nucleotides: 4. This clone was detected a few times. What it binds is not known. This clonotype originated in a human donor who received an intestinal transplant. Sequencing used unstimulated CD4+ T cells sorted from spleen or lymph node cells, obtained before intestinal transplant. V gene TRBV6-1 combines with J gene TRBJ2-2; 8 bases are a match to TRBD1. CDR3 loop: CASSDQDRATGELFF. In DNA form, the CDR3 reads TGTGCCAGCAGTGATCAGGACAGGGCCACCGGGGAGCTGTTTTTT.